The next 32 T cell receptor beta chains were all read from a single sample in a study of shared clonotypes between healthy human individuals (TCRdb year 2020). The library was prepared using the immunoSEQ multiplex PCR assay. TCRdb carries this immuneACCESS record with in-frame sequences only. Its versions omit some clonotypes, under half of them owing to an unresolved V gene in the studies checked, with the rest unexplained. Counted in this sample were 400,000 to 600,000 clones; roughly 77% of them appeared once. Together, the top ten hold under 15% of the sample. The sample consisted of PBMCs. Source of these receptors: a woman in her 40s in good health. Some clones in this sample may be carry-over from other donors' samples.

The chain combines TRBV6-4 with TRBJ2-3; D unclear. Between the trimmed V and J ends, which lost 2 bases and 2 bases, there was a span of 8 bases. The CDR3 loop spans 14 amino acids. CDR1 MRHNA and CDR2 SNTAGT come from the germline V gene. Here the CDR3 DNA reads TGTGCCAGCAGTGACGGCAGCGACACAGATACGCAGTATTTT. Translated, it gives CASSDGSDTDTQYF.

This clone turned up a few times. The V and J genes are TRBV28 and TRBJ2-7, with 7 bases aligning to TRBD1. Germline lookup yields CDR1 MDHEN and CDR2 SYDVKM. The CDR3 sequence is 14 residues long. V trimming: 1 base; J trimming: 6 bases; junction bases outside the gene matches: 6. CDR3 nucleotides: TGTGCCAGCAGTTTATCAGACAGGGTAAGCGAGCAGTACTTC. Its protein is CASSLSDRVSEQYF. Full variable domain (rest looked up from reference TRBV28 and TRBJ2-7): DVKVTQSSRYLVKRTGEKVFLECVQDMDHENMFWYRQDPGLGLRLIYFSYDVKMKEKGDIPEGYSVSREKKERFSLILESASTNQTSMYLCASSLSDRVSEQYFGPGTRLTVT.

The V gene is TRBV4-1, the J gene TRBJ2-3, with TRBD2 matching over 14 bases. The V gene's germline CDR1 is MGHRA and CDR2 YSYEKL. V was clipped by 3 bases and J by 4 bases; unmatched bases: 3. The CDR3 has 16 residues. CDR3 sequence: CASSHGLAGGADTQYF. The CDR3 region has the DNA TGCGCCAGCAGCCACGGACTAGCGGGAGGCGCAGATACGCAGTATTTT.

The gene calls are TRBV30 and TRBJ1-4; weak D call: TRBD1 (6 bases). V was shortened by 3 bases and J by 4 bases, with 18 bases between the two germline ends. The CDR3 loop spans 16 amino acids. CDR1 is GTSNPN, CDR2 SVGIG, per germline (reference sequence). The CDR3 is CAWSAGQSYLNEKLFF. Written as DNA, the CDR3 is TGTGCCTGGAGCGCAGGACAGAGCTACCTTAATGAAAAACTGTTTTTT.

CDR3 in amino acids: CASSPRQGTYEQYF. The CDR3 DNA reads TGTGCCAGCAGCCCTCGACAGGGGACCTACGAGCAGTACTTC. This chain joins TRBV11-3 and TRBJ2-7; 8 bases fit TRBD1. V shed 5 bases, J shed 2 bases, and the junction held 5 bases outside the gene matches. CDR3 length: 14 amino acids. Germline CDR1 and CDR2: SGHNT and YENEEA.

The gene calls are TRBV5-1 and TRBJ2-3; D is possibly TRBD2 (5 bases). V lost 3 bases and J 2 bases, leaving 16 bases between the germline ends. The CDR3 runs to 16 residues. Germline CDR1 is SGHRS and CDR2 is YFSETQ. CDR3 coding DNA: TGCGCCAGCAGCTGGCCCCTAGTAGCGTCCACAGATACGCAGTATTTT. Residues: CASSWPLVASTDTQYF.

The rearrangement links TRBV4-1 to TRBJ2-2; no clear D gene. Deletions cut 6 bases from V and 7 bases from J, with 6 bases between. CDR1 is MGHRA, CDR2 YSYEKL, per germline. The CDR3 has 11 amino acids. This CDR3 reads CASSFGGELFF. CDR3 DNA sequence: TGCGCCAGCAGTTTTGGCGGGGAGCTGTTTTTT.

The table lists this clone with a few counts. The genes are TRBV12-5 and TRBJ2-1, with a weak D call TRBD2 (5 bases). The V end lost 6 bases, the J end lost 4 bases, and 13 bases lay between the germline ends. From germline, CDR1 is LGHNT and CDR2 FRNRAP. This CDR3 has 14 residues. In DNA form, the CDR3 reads TGTGCTAGTGGCAGCGGTGGGCTTTACAATGAGCAGTTCTTC. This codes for CASGSGGLYNEQFF.

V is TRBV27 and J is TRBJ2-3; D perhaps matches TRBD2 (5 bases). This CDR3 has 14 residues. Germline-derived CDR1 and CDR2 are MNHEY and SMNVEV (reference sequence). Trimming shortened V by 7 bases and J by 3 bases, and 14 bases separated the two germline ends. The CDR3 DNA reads TGTGCCAGCACGAGGGAGTCTATGACAGATACGCAGTATTTT. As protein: CASTRESMTDTQYF.

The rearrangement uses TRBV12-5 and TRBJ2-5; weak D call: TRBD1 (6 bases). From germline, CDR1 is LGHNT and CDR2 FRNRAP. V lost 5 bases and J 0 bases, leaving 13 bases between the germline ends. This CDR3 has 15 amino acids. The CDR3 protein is CASGTGQLYQETQYF. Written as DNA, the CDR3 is TGTGCTAGTGGTACGGGACAACTGTACCAAGAGACCCAGTACTTC.

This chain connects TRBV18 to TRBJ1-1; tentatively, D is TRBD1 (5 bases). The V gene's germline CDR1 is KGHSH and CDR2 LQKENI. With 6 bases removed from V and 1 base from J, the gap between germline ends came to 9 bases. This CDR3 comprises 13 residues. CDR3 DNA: TGTGCCAGCTCGTTACAGGAGAACACTGAAGCTTTCTTT. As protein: CASSLQENTEAFF. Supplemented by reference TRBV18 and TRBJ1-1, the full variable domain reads NAGVMQNPRHLVRRRGQEARLRCSPMKGHSHVYWYRQLPEEGLKFMVYLQKENIIDESGMPKERFSAEFPKEGPSILRIQQVVRGDSAAYFCASSLQENTEAFFGQGTRLTVV.

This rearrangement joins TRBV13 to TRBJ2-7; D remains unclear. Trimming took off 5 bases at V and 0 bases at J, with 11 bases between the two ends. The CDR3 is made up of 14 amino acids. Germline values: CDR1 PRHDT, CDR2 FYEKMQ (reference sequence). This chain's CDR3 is CASSPGPSSYEQYF. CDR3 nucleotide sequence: TGTGCCAGCAGCCCCGGGCCATCCTCCTACGAGCAGTACTTC.

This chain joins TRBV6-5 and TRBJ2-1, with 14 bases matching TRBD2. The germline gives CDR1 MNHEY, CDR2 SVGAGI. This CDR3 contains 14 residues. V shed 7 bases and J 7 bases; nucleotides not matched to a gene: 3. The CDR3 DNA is TGTGCCAGCACTGGGACTAGCGGGAGTAATGAGCAGTTCTTC. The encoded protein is CASTGTSGSNEQFF.

CDR3 sequence (DNA): TGTGCCAGCAATCCGGCCCTAGCCAAAAACATTCAGTACTTC. It encodes CASNPALAKNIQYF. The chain recombines TRBV6-5 with TRBJ2-4; unclear D gene. The germline CDR1 and CDR2 sequences are MNHEY and SVGAGI. The CDR3 spans 14 residues. The V and J ends lost 7 bases and 0 bases respectively, with 10 bases between them.

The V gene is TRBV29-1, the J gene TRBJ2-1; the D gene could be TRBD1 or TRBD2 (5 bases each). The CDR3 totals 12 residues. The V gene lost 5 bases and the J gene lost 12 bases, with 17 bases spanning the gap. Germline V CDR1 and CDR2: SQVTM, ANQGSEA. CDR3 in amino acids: CSVTSGGPGQFF. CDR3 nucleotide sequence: TGCAGCGTTACTAGTGGGGGACCCGGGCAGTTCTTC.

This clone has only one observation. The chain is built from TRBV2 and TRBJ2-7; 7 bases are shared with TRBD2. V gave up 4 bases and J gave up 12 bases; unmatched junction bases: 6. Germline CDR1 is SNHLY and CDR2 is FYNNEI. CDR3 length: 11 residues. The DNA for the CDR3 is TGTGCCAGCAGTGTGGGGGGGATCCTGTACTTC. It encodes CASSVGGILYF.

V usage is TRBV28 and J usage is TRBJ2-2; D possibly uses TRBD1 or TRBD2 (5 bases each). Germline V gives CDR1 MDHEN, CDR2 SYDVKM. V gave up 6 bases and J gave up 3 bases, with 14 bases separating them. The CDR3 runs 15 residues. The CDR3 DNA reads TGTGCCAGCAGCACCCGGGGCGGGTACACCGGGGAGCTGTTTTTT. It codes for CASSTRGGYTGELFF.

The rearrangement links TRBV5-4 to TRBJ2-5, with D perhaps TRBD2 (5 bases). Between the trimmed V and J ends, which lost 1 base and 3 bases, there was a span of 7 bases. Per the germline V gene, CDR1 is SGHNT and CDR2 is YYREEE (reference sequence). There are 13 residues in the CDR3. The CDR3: CASSLKAEETQYF. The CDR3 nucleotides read TGTGCCAGCAGCTTGAAAGCGGAAGAGACCCAGTACTTC.

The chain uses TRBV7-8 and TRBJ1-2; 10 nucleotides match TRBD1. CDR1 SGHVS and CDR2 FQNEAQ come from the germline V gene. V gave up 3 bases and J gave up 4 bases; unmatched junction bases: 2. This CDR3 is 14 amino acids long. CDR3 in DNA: TGTGCCAGCAGCTTGGACAGGGGGATCTATGGCTACACCTTC. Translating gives CASSLDRGIYGYTF.

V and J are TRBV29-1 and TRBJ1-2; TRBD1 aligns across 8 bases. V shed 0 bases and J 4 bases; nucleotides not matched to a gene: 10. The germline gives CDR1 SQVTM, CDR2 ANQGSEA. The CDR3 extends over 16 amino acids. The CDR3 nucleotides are TGCAGCGTTGAAGAAGTAGGGGCAGGGGGCAGCTATGGCTACACCTTC. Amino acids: CSVEEVGAGGSYGYTF.

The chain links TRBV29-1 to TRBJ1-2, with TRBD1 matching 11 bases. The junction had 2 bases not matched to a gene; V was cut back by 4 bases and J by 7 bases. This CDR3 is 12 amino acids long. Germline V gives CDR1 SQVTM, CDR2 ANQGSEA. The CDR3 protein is CSVGTGGAGYTF. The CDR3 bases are TGCAGCGTTGGGACAGGGGGCGCTGGCTACACCTTC.

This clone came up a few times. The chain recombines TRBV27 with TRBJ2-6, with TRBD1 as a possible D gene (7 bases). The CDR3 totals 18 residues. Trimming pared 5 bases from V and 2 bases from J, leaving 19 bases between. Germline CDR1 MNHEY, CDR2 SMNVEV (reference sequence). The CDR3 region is CASSPRVSRGAGANVLTF. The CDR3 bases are TGTGCCAGCAGTCCAAGAGTGAGCAGGGGGGCTGGGGCCAACGTCCTGACTTTC. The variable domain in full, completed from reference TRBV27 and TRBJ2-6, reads EAQVTQNPRYLITVTGKKLTVTCSQNMNHEYMSWYRQDPGLGLRQIYYSMNVEVTDKGDVPEGYKVSRKEKRNFPLILESPSPNQTSLYFCASSPRVSRGAGANVLTFGAGSRLTVL.

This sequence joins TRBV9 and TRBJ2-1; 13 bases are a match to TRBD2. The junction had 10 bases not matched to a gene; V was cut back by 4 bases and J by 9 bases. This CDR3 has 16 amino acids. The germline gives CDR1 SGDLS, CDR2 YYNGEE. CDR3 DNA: TGTGCCAGCAGCCCCCGCACTAGCGGGAGGGCCCCTGAGCAGTTCTTC. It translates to CASSPRTSGRAPEQFF.

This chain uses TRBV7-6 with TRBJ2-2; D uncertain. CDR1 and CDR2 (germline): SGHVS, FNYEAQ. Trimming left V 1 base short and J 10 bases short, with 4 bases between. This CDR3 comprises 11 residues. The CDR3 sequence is CASSLDEELFF. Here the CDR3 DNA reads TGTGCCAGCAGCTTAGACGAGGAGCTGTTTTTT.

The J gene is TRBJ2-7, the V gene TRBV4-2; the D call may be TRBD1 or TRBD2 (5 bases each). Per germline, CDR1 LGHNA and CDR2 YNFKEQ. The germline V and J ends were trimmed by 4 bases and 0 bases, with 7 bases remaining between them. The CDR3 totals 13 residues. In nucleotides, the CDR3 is TGTGCCAGCAGCCTAGGGACCTCCTACGAGCAGTACTTC. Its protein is CASSLGTSYEQYF.

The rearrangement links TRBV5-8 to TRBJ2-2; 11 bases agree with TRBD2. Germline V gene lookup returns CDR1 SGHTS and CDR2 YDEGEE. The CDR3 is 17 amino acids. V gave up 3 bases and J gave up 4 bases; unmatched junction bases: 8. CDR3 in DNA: TGTGCCAGCAGCTCCCTCGGGACTAGCGGTTCCACCGGGGAGCTGTTTTTT. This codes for CASSSLGTSGSTGELFF.

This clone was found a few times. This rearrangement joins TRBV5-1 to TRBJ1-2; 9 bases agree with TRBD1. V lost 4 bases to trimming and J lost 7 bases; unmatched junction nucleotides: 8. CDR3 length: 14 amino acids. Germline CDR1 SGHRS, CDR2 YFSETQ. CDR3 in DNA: TGCGCCAGCAGCGAGGGACAGGGCCCTAGTGGCTACACCTTC. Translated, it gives CASSEGQGPSGYTF.

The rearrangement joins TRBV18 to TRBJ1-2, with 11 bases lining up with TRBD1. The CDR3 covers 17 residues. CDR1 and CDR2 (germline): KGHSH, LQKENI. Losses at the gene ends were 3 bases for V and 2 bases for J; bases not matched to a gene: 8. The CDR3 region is CASSPGQGAFGNYGYTF. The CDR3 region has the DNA TGTGCCAGCTCACCCGGACAGGGGGCTTTTGGGAACTATGGCTACACCTTC. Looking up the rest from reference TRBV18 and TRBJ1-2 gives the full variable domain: NAGVMQNPRHLVRRRGQEARLRCSPMKGHSHVYWYRQLPEEGLKFMVYLQKENIIDESGMPKERFSAEFPKEGPSILRIQQVVRGDSAAYFCASSPGQGAFGNYGYTFGSGTRLTVV.

CDR3 amino acids: CAISESRLITYTGELFF. CDR3 nucleotide sequence: TGTGCCATCAGTGAGTCGAGGCTAATCACCTACACCGGGGAGCTGTTTTTT. This chain joins TRBV10-3 and TRBJ2-2; D unclear. The germline V gene has CDR1 ENHRY and CDR2 SYGVKD. V was clipped by 0 bases and J by 3 bases, with 14 bases between them. The CDR3 has 17 amino acids.

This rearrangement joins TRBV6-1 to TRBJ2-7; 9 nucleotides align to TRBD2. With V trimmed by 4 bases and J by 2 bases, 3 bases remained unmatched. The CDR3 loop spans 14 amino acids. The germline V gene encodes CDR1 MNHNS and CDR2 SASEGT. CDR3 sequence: CASSGTSVAYEQYF. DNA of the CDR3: TGTGCCAGCAGTGGGACTAGCGTAGCCTACGAGCAGTACTTC.

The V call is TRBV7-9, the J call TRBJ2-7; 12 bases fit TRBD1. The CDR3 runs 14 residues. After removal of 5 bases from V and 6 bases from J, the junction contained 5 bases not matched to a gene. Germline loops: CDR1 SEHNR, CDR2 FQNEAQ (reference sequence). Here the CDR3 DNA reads TGTGCCAGCAGCCGGGACAGGGGGCGCCTCGAGCAGTACTTC. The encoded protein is CASSRDRGRLEQYF.

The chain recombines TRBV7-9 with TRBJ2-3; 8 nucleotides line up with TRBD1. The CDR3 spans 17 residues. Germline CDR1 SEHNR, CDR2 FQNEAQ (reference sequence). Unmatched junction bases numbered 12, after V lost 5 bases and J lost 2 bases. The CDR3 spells CASSGRTGTGFTDTQYF. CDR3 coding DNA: TGTGCCAGCAGCGGACGGACAGGGACGGGCTTCACAGATACGCAGTATTTT.